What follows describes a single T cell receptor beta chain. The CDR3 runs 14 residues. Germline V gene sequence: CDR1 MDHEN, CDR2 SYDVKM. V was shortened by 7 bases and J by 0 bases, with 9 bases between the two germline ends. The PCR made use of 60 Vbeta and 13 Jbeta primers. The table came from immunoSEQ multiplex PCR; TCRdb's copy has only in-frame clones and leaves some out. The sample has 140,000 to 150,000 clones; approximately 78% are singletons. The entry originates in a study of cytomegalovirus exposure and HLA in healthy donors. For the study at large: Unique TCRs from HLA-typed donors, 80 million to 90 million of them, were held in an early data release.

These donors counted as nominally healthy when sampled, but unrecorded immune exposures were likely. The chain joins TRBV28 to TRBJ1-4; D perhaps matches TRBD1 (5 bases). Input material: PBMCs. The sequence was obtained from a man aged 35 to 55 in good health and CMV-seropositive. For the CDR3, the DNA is TGTGCCAGCATCGACAGAACAACTAATGAAAAACTGTTTTTT. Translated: CASIDRTTNEKLFF.